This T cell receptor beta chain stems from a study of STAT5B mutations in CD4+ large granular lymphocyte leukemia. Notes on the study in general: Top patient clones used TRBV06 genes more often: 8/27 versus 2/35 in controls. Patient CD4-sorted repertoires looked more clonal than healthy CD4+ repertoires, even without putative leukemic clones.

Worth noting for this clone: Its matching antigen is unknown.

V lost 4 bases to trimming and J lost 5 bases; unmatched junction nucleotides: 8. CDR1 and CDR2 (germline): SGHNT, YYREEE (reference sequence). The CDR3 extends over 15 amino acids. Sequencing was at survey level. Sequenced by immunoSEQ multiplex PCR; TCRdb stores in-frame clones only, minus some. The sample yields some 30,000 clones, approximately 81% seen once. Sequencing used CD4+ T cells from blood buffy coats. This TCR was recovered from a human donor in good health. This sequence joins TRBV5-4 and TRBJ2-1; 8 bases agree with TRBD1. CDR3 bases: TGTGCCAGCAGCGCTTTACAGGGGGAGAACAATGAGCAGTTCTTC. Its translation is CASSALQGENNEQFF.